This paragraph reports one TCR beta chain. Antigen unknown. Full-length variable regions came from constant-region reverse primers plus semi-nested Nested Universal Primer A PCR. TCRdb processed the 5' RACE reads anew with MiXCR; each CDR3 protein has one entry. The data hold fewer than 65,000 distinct CDR3 sequences, with roughly 30% observed a single time. Study observations and caveats: In terms of TCR gene usage, tumor memory CD4+ T cells clustered together with blood and lymph node memory CD4+ cells, as well as with lymph node naive CD4+ cells. Larger-cohort validation covered only one TCR beta V-J rearrangement.

Naive CD4+ T cells were purified with Tregs depleted by CD25. This TCR was recovered from a female donor with breast cancer. The specimen was tumor-infiltrating naive CD4+ T cells sorted from the breast tumor. Subset described: naive CD4+ T cells, CD4+CD45RA+CD25-.

The CDR3 bases are TGTGCCAGCAGTTTATCTCTCGTCTCCTACGAGCAGTACTTC. Protein: CASSLSLVSYEQYF. The chain links TRBV28 to TRBJ2-7; D remains ambiguous. CDR1 is MDHEN and CDR2 is SYDVKM in the germline V gene. The V end lost 1 base, the J end lost 0 bases, and 7 bases lay between the germline ends. This CDR3 region has 14 residues.